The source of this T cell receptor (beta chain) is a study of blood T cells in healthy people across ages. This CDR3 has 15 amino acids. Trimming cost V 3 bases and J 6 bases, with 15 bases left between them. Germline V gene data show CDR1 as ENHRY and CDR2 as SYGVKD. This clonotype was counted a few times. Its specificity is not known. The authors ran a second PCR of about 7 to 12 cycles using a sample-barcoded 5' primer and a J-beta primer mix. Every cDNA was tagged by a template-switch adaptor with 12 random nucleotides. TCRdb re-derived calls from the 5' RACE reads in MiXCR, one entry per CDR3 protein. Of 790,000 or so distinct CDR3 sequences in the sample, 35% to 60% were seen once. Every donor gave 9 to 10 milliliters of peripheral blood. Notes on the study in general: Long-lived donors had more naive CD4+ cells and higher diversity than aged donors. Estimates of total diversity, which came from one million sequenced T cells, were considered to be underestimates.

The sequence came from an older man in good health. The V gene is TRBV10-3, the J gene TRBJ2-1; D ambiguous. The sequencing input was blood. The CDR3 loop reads CAISDNLVGFNEQFF. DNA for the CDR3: TGTGCCATCAGTGATAATCTTGTGGGATTCAATGAGCAGTTCTTC.